The 21 T cell receptor beta chains given below trace back to one sample, sequenced in a study of blood T cell repertoires in COVID-19. Here immunoSEQ multiplex PCR was the method, and the copy in TCRdb shows in-frame clones only, minus some. The repertoire has around 130,000 clones, about 81% of them found once; the top ten carry 15% to 20%. Sequenced input: peripheral blood. All receptors derive from a woman aged 80 or older with acute or convalescent COVID-19.

The chain joins TRBV30 to TRBJ2-3; 7 bases agree with TRBD1. The trim removed 5 bases at V and 3 bases at J, leaving 8 bases unmatched. Per germline, CDR1 GTSNPN and CDR2 SVGIG (reference sequence). The CDR3 has 14 amino acids. The CDR3 DNA reads TGTGCCTGGCAAACAGGGGATTGGACAGATACGCAGTATTTT. Translation: CAWQTGDWTDTQYF. Supplemented by reference TRBV30 and TRBJ2-3, the full variable domain reads SQTIHQWPATLVQPVGSPLSLECTVEGTSNPNLYWYRQAAGRGLQLLFYSVGIGQISSEVPQNLSASRPQDRQFILSSKKLLLSDSGFYLCAWQTGDWTDTQYFGPGTRLTVL.

V and J are TRBV9 and TRBJ2-7; 9 bases are a match to TRBD2. Trimming cost V 4 bases and J 1 base; bases outside gene matches: 6. This CDR3 comprises 15 residues. The V gene's germline CDR1 is SGDLS and CDR2 YYNGEE. CDR3 region: CASSKNSGRSYEQYF. Written as DNA, the CDR3 is TGTGCCAGCAGCAAAAACAGCGGGAGGTCCTACGAGCAGTACTTC.

The rearrangement joins TRBV27 to TRBJ2-7, with 9 positions matching TRBD1. This CDR3 contains 14 residues. The ends lost 5 bases at V and 2 bases at J; junction bases unmatched: 4. Per the germline V gene, CDR1 is MNHEY and CDR2 is SMNVEV (reference sequence). Written as DNA, the CDR3 is TGTGCCAGCAGTCCGGACAGGGGAACCTACGAGCAGTACTTC. Residues: CASSPDRGTYEQYF.

V usage is TRBV5-6 and J usage is TRBJ1-2, with 8 bases matching TRBD1. CDR1 is SGHDT, CDR2 YYEEEE, per germline. V shed 5 bases and J 3 bases; nucleotides not matched to a gene: 3. This CDR3 region has 13 residues. CDR3 DNA sequence: TGTGCCAGCAGGACGGACAGGGACTATGGCTACACCTTC. As protein: CASRTDRDYGYTF.

This clone turned up a few times. This chain uses TRBV7-9 with TRBJ2-2, with D hard to call. V lost 7 bases to trimming and J lost 0 bases, with 9 bases between them. The CDR3 covers 14 residues. Germline loops: CDR1 SEHNR, CDR2 FQNEAQ (reference sequence). CDR3: CASTFKPNTGELFF. The CDR3 coding sequence is TGTGCCAGCACATTCAAGCCGAACACCGGGGAGCTGTTTTTT.

The chain recombines TRBV19 with TRBJ1-2, with TRBD1 matching over 7 bases. The length of the CDR3 is 17 residues. CDR1 and CDR2 from the germline V gene are LNHDA and SQIVND (reference sequence). J lost 2 bases, V lost 3 bases, and 12 bases had no gene match. The CDR3 region is CASSMKLGTALNYGYTF. CDR3 bases: TGTGCCAGTAGTATGAAGTTGGGGACAGCCCTCAACTATGGCTACACCTTC.

The chain is built from TRBV4-3 and TRBJ2-1; TRBD1 agrees at 12 bases. CDR3 size: 17 residues. Per the germline V gene, CDR1 is LGHNA and CDR2 is YSLEER. The V segment lost 0 bases and the J segment 7 bases; nucleotides outside the gene matches: 7. The CDR3 here is CASSQDRWDRGRNEQFF. CDR3 DNA: TGCGCCAGCAGCCAAGATAGGTGGGACAGGGGGCGAAATGAGCAGTTCTTC.

V is TRBV5-1 and J is TRBJ2-1, with a tentative D call TRBD2 (6 bases). Trimming removed 4 bases from V and 4 bases from J, with 9 bases in between. CDR3 length: 13 amino acids. CDR1 is SGHRS and CDR2 is YFSETQ in the germline V gene. The CDR3 DNA reads TGCGCCAGCAGCGCGGGACTTTACAATGAGCAGTTCTTC. Residues: CASSAGLYNEQFF. The whole variable domain, remainder taken from reference TRBV5-1 and TRBJ2-1, is KAGVTQTPRYLIKTRGQQVTLSCSPISGHRSVSWYQQTPGQGLQFLFEYFSETQRNKGNFPGRFSGRQFSNSRSEMNVSTLELGDSALYLCASSAGLYNEQFFGPGTRLTVL.

This chain joins TRBV6-1 and TRBJ1-1; the D gene is possibly TRBD1 (6 bases). The CDR3 is 16 amino acids. The V end lost 3 bases, the J end lost 7 bases, and 21 bases lay between the germline ends. Germline CDR1 and CDR2: MNHNS and SASEGT. This CDR3 is CASSDRAGAQGIEAFF. CDR3 sequence (DNA): TGTGCCAGCAGTGACCGTGCAGGGGCTCAGGGGATTGAAGCTTTCTTT.

This clone occurred a few times. The rearrangement uses TRBV2 and TRBJ2-2; the D gene is possibly TRBD1 (5 bases). Germline V gene lookup returns CDR1 SNHLY and CDR2 FYNNEI. The ends were cut back, 6 bases at V and 3 bases at J, with 11 bases in the middle. The length of the CDR3 is 14 residues. CDR3 amino acids: CASRQTDHTGELFF. The CDR3 nucleotides read TGTGCCAGCAGGCAGACAGACCACACCGGGGAGCTGTTTTTT.

This chain connects TRBV13 to TRBJ1-1; TRBD1 might be the D (6 bases). The ends were cut back, 5 bases at V and 0 bases at J, with 13 bases in the middle. The CDR3 has 15 amino acids. Germline lookup yields CDR1 PRHDT and CDR2 FYEKMQ (reference sequence). The CDR3 region has the DNA TGTGCCAGCAGCGTTCAACAGGGAATGAACACTGAAGCTTTCTTT. It translates to CASSVQQGMNTEAFF.

J is TRBJ1-2 and V is TRBV5-1; maybe TRBD1 (5 bases). This CDR3 has 13 residues. Germline CDR1 SGHRS, CDR2 YFSETQ. With 0 bases removed from V and 4 bases from J, the gap between germline ends came to 7 bases. For the CDR3, the DNA is TGCGCCAGCAGCTTGGCGACAGCCTATGGCTACACCTTC. Protein product: CASSLATAYGYTF.

The V call is TRBV5-1, the J call TRBJ2-7; tentatively, D is TRBD2 (5 bases). CDR1 and CDR2 (germline): SGHRS, YFSETQ. CDR3 length equals 14 residues. Trimming shortened V by 1 base and J by 0 bases, and 8 bases separated the two germline ends. The CDR3 DNA reads as TGCGCCAGCAGCTTGAATAGCGCCTCCTACGAGCAGTACTTC. Protein product: CASSLNSASYEQYF. Variable domain in full (rest from reference TRBV5-1 and TRBJ2-7): KAGVTQTPRYLIKTRGQQVTLSCSPISGHRSVSWYQQTPGQGLQFLFEYFSETQRNKGNFPGRFSGRQFSNSRSEMNVSTLELGDSALYLCASSLNSASYEQYFGPGTRLTVT.

CDR3 in amino acids: CASSSLAGYNEQFF. CDR3 bases: TGTGCCAGCAGTTCCCTAGCGGGGTATAATGAGCAGTTCTTC. The chain recombines TRBV6-1 with TRBJ2-1, with 9 bases lining up with TRBD2. Germline-derived CDR1 and CDR2 are MNHNS and SASEGT. This CDR3 region has 14 residues. The V gene end was trimmed by 5 bases and the J gene end by 7 bases; junction bases not matched to a gene: 6.

The chain's CDR3 is CASSSRGGNTEAFF. CDR3 bases: TGTGCCAGCAGCTCTAGGGGGGGGAACACTGAAGCTTTCTTT. The J gene is TRBJ1-1, the V gene TRBV3-1 (or the pseudogene TRBV3-2), with D maybe TRBD1 (6 bases). V was trimmed by 5 bases and J by 1 base, leaving 11 bases between them. The germline V gene has CDR1 LGHDT and CDR2 YNNKEL (reference sequence). The CDR3 is made up of 14 amino acids.

The chain employs TRBV7-2 and TRBJ2-1; perhaps TRBD2 as D (6 bases). Germline lookup yields CDR1 SGHTA and CDR2 FQGNSA. V shed 2 bases and J shed 0 bases, with 8 bases lying between them. The CDR3 is 15 amino acids. The CDR3 region is CASSLIAVSYNEQFF. The DNA for the CDR3 is TGTGCCAGCAGCTTAATAGCGGTCTCCTACAATGAGCAGTTCTTC.

There are a few counts of this clone. The gene calls are TRBV7-9 and TRBJ2-7, with 8 bases lining up with TRBD2. V shed 2 bases and J 3 bases; nucleotides not matched to a gene: 3. This CDR3 is built from 14 residues. Germline V gene lookup returns CDR1 SEHNR and CDR2 FQNEAQ (reference sequence). For the CDR3, the DNA is TGTGCCAGCAGCTTATCGGGGGGGAGCTACGAGCAGTACTTC. Protein: CASSLSGGSYEQYF.

V and J are TRBV3-1 (or the pseudogene TRBV3-2) and TRBJ2-7; 10 bases align to TRBD2. This CDR3 has 16 amino acids. The germline V gene encodes CDR1 LGHDT and CDR2 YNNKEL (reference sequence). V lost 4 bases, J lost 5 bases, and 11 bases stayed unmatched. CDR3 in amino acids: CASSPRTSGPLHEQYF. Here the CDR3 DNA reads TGTGCCAGCAGCCCCCGGACTAGCGGACCCCTCCACGAGCAGTACTTC.

The gene calls are TRBV19 and TRBJ2-5; 11 bases align to TRBD2. CDR1 is LNHDA, CDR2 SQIVND, per germline (reference sequence). Trimming cost V 5 bases and J 3 bases; bases outside gene matches: 8. The CDR3 consists of 16 residues. CDR3 DNA sequence: TGTGCCAGTAGTCTAACTAGCGGGGGAACAAAAGAGACCCAGTACTTC. Translated: CASSLTSGGTKETQYF.

The gene calls are TRBV5-1 and TRBJ1-2; 8 nucleotides match TRBD1. CDR3 length: 15 amino acids. V trimming: 3 bases; J trimming: 7 bases; junction bases outside the gene matches: 11. Per the germline V gene, CDR1 is SGHRS and CDR2 is YFSETQ. CDR3 DNA: TGCGCCAGCAGCTCCGGACAGGGTACGATCGGTGGCTACACCTTC. This sequence encodes CASSSGQGTIGGYTF. The whole variable domain, filled in from reference TRBV5-1 and TRBJ1-2, reads KAGVTQTPRYLIKTRGQQVTLSCSPISGHRSVSWYQQTPGQGLQFLFEYFSETQRNKGNFPGRFSGRQFSNSRSEMNVSTLELGDSALYLCASSSGQGTIGGYTFGSGTRLTVV.

This clone has a handful of counts. The chain uses TRBV6-2 or TRBV6-3 and TRBJ1-2; 10 bases align to TRBD1. Per germline, CDR1 MNHEY and CDR2 SVGEGT. The CDR3 covers 15 residues. J lost 4 bases, V lost 2 bases, and 4 bases had no gene match. The CDR3 spells CASSYPGQGTYGYTF. As DNA, the CDR3 is TGTGCCAGCAGTTACCCGGGACAGGGGACCTATGGCTACACCTTC.